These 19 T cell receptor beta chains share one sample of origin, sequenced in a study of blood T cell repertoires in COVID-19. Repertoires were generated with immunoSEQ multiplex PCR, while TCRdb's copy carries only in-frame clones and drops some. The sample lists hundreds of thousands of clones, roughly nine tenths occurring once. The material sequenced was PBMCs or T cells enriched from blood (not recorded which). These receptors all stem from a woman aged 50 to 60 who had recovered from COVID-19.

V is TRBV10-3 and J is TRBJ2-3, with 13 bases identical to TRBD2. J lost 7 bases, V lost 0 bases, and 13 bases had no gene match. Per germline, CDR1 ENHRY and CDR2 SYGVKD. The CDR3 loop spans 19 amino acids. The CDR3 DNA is TGTGCCATCAGTGAGTCGTTTGGCGGGACTAGCGGGATTGGAAATACGCAGTATTTT. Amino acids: CAISESFGGTSGIGNTQYF.

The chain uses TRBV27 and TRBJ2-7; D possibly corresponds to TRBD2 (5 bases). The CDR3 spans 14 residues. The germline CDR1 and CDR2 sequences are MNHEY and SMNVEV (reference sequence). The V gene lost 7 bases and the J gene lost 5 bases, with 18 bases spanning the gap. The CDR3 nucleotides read TGTGCCAGCACCGGGCGGGCGGCCGGGAACGAGCAGTACTTC. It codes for CASTGRAAGNEQYF.

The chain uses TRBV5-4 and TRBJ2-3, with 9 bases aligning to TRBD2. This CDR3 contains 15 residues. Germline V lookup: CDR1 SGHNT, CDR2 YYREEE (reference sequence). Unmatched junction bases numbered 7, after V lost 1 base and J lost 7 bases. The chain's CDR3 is CASSLSSGIENTQYF. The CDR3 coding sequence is TGTGCCAGCAGCTTGTCTAGCGGGATTGAAAATACGCAGTATTTT.

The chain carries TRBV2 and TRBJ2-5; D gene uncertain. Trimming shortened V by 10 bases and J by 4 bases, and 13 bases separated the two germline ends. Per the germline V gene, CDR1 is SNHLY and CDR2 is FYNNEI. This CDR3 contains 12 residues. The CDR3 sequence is CAIFTATETQYF. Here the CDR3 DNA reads TGTGCCATCTTTACAGCTACAGAGACCCAGTACTTC.

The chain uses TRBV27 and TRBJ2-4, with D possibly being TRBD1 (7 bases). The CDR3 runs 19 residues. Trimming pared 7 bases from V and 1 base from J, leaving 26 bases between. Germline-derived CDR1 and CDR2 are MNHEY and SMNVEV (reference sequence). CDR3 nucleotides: TGTGCCAGCAACTCTTTAGTGACAGGGAGGCATGGTGCCAAAAACATTCAGTACTTC. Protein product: CASNSLVTGRHGAKNIQYF.

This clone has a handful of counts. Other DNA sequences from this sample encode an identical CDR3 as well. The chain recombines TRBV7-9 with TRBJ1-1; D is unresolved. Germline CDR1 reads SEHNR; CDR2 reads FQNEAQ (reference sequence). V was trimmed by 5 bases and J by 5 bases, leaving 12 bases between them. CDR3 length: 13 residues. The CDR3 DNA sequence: TGTGCCAGCAGCCCAGGACCGGGGACTGAAGCTTTCTTT. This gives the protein CASSPGPGTEAFF.

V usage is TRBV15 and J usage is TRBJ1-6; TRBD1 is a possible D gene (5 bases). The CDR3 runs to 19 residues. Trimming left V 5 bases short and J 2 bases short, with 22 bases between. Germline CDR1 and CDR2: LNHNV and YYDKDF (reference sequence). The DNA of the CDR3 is TGTGCCACCAGCCCGCGACGGTCAGGAGGGGTCACCTATAATTCACCCCTCCACTTT. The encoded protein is CATSPRRSGGVTYNSPLHF.

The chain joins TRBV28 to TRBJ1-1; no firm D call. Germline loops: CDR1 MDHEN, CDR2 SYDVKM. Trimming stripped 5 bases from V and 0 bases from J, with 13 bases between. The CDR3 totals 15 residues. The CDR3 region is CASSELGGVNTEAFF. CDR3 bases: TGTGCCAGCAGTGAACTTGGCGGGGTGAACACTGAAGCTTTCTTT. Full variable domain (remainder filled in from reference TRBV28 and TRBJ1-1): DVKVTQSSRYLVKRTGEKVFLECVQDMDHENMFWYRQDPGLGLRLIYFSYDVKMKEKGDIPEGYSVSREKKERFSLILESASTNQTSMYLCASSELGGVNTEAFFGQGTRLTVV.

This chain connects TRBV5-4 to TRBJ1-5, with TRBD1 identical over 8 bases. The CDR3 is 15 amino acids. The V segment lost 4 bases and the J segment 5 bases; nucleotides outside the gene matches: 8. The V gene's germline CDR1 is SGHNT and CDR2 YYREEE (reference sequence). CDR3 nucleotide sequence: TGTGCCAGCAGCATCGCCGGACAGGGCGATCAGCCCCAGCATTTT. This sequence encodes CASSIAGQGDQPQHF. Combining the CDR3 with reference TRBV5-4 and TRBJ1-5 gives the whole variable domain ETGVTQSPTHLIKTRGQQVTLRCSSQSGHNTVSWYQQALGQGPQFIFQYYREEENGRGNFPPRFSGLQFPNYSSELNVNALELDDSALYLCASSIAGQGDQPQHFGDGTRLSIL.

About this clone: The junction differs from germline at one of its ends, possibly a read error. CDR3 in DNA: TGTGCCAGCAGTTTAGCGGGAGTCGCGGGTTACGAGCAGTACTTC. This gives the protein CASSLAGVAGYEQYF. The chain is built from TRBV7-9 and TRBJ2-7; 9 bases agree with TRBD2. The germline V gene encodes CDR1 SEHNR and CDR2 FQNEAQ (reference sequence). The CDR3 runs to 15 residues.

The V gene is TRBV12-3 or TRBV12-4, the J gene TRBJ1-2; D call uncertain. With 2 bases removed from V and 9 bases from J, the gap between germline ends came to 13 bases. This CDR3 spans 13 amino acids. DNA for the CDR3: TGTGCCAGCAGTTTAACAGAGGGCGTTCGCTACACCTTC. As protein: CASSLTEGVRYTF.

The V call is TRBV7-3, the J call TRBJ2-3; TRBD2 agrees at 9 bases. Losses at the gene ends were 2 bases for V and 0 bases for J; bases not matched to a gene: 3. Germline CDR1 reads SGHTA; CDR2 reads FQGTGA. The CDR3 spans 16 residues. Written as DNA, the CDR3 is TGTGCCAGCAGCTTAGGACTAGCGACTAGCACAGATACGCAGTATTTT. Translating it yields CASSLGLATSTDTQYF.

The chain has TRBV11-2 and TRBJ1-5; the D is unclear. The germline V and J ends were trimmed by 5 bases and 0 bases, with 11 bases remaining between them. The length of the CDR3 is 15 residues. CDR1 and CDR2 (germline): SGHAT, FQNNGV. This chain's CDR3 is CASSQTQDSNQPQHF. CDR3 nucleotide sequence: TGTGCCAGCAGCCAAACACAAGATAGCAATCAGCCCCAGCATTTT.

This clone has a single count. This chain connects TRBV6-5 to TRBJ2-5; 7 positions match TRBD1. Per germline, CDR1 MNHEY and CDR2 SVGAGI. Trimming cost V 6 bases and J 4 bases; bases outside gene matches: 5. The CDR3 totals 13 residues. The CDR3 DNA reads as TGTGCCAGCAGACCCACAGGGGTAGAGACCCAGTACTTC. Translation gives CASRPTGVETQYF.

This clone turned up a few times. CDR3 protein: CASRIQGLNNEQFF. CDR3 DNA: TGTGCCAGCAGAATACAGGGGCTTAACAATGAGCAGTTCTTC. The V and J genes are TRBV27 and TRBJ2-1, with 7 bases that match TRBD1. V lost 6 bases, J lost 5 bases, and 7 bases stayed unmatched. Germline CDR1 reads MNHEY; CDR2 reads SMNVEV (reference sequence). This CDR3 contains 14 residues.

CDR3 sequence: CALGQGASKNTGELFF. The CDR3 nucleotides read TGTGCCCTGGGACAGGGGGCTTCTAAGAACACCGGGGAGCTGTTTTTT. This chain links TRBV30 with TRBJ2-2, with TRBD1 identical over 12 bases. Germline-derived CDR1 and CDR2 are GTSNPN and SVGIG (reference sequence). V dropped 8 bases and J dropped 1; count of bases not matched to a gene: 8. The CDR3 is 16 residues long.

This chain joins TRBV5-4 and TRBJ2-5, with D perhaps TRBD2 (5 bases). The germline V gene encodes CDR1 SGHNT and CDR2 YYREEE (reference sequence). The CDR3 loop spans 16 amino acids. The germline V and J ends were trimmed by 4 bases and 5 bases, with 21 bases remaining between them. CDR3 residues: CASSARGGLAVETQYF. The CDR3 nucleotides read TGTGCCAGCAGCGCCCGCGGCGGGTTGGCCGTGGAGACCCAGTACTTC.

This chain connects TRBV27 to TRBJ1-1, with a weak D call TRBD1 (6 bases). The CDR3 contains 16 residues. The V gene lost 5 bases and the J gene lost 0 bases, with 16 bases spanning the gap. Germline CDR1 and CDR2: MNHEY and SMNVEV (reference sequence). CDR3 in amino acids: CASSTKGHQLNTEAFF. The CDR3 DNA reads TGTGCCAGCAGTACAAAGGGACACCAGCTGAACACTGAAGCTTTCTTT.

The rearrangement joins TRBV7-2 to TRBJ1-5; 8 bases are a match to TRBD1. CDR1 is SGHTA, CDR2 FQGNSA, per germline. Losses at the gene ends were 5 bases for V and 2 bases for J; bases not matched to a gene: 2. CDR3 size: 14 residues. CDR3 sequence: CASSKQGGNQPQHF. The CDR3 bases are TGTGCCAGCAGCAAACAGGGGGGCAATCAGCCCCAGCATTTT. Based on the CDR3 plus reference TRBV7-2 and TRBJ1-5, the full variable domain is GAGVSQSPSNKVTEKGKDVELRCDPISGHTALYWYRQSLGQGLEFLIYFQGNSAPDKSGLPSDRFSAERTGGSVSTLTIQRTQQEDSAVYLCASSKQGGNQPQHFGDGTRLSIL.